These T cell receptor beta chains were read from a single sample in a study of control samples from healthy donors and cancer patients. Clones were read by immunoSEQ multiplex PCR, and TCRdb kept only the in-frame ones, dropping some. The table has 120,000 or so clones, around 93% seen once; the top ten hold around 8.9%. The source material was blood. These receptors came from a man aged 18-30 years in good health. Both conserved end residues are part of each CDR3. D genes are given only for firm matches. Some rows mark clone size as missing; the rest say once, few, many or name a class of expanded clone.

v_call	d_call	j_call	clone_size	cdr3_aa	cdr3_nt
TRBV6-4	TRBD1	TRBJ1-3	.	CASSDSKDRAPGNTIYF	TGTGCCAGCAGTGACTCGAAGGACAGGGCCCCTGGAAACACCATATATTTT
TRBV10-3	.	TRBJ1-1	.	CAISEPTGWTEAFF	TGTGCCATCAGTGAACCCACGGGATGGACTGAAGCTTTCTTT
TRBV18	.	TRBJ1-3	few	CASSPRAQKLSGNTIYF	TGTGCCAGCTCACCTAGGGCCCAGAAGCTCTCTGGAAACACCATATATTTT
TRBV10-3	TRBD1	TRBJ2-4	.	CATSTGNLAKNIQYF	TGTGCCACCTCGACAGGGAACCTAGCCAAAAACATTCAGTACTTC
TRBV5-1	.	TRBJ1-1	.	CASSLVGGAGTEAFF	TGCGCCAGCAGCTTGGTAGGGGGAGCGGGCACTGAAGCTTTCTTT
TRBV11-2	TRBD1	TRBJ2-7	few	CASSQGQGSKEQYF	TGTGCCAGCAGCCAGGGACAGGGGTCGAAAGAGCAGTACTTC
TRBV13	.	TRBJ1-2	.	CASTRRGGPYGYTF	TGTGCCAGCACCCGAAGGGGGGGCCCATATGGCTACACCTTC
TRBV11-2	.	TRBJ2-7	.	CASSLQGLYEQYF	TGTGCCAGCAGCTTACAGGGGCTCTACGAGCAGTACTTC
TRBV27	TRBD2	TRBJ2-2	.	CASSLRPSGGRTGELFF	TGTGCCAGCAGTTTACGCCCTAGCGGGGGCCGTACCGGGGAGCTGTTTTTT
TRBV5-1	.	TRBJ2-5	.	CASSPVPQETQYF	TGCGCCAGCAGCCCGGTGCCTCAAGAGACCCAGTACTTC
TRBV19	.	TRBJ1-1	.	CASRGLGRWEGTEAFF	TGTGCCAGTAGGGGGCTCGGTAGATGGGAGGGAACTGAAGCTTTCTTT
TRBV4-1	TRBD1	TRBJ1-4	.	CASSPRGQGRGEKLFF	TGCGCCAGCAGCCCCCGCGGACAGGGAAGGGGTGAAAAACTGTTTTTT
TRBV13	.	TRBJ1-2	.	CASSYRGYTF	TGTGCCAGCAGCTACCGGGGCTACACCTTC
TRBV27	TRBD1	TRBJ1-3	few	CASSLNRDRLYF	TGTGCCAGCAGCCTAAACCGGGACAGACTATATTTT
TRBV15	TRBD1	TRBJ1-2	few	CATSRDRGDYGYTF	TGTGCCACCAGCAGAGACAGGGGGGACTATGGCTACACCTTC
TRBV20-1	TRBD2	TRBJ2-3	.	CSASIWRGGGTDTQYF	TGCAGTGCTAGTATCTGGCGGGGGGGCGGGACAGATACGCAGTATTTT
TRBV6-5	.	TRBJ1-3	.	CASSYSGISGNTIYF	TGTGCCAGCAGTTACTCCGGAATCTCTGGAAACACCATATATTTT
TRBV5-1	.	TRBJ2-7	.	CASSLVALGEQYF	TGCGCCAGCAGCTTGGTGGCCCTGGGCGAGCAGTACTTC
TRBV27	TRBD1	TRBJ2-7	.	CASSYGTGGYEQYF	TGTGCCAGCAGCTACGGGACAGGAGGTTACGAGCAGTACTTC
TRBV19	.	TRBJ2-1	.	CASSVTLSNEQFF	TGTGCCAGTAGTGTAACCCTTTCAAATGAGCAGTTCTTC
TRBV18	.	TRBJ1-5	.	CASSPGDSNQPQHF	TGTGCCAGCTCACCCGGAGATAGCAATCAGCCCCAGCATTTT
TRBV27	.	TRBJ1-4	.	CASSLGREVEKLFF	TGTGCCAGCAGTTTAGGCAGGGAGGTTGAAAAACTGTTTTTT
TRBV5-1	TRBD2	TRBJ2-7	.	CASSLDRGGTQYF	TGCGCCAGCAGCTTGGATCGCGGGGGGACGCAGTACTTC
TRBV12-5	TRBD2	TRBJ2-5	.	CASGRTSGGETQYF	TGTGCTAGTGGGCGGACTAGCGGGGGGGAGACCCAGTACTTC
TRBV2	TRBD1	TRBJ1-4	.	CASRVQGKPNEKLFF	TGTGCCAGCAGAGTACAGGGGAAGCCTAATGAAAAACTGTTTTTT
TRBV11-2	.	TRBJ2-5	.	CASSLDLARGQETQYF	TGTGCCAGCAGCTTAGATCTCGCCAGGGGTCAAGAGACCCAGTACTTC
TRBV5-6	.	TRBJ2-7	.	CASSLAHRVIYEQYF	TGTGCCAGCAGCTTGGCCCATAGGGTAATCTACGAGCAGTACTTC
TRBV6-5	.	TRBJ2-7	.	CASSYSDSLLEQYF	TGTGCCAGCAGTTACTCGGACAGCCTCCTCGAGCAGTACTTC
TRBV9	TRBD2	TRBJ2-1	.	CASSVRTSRVDNEQFF	TGTGCCAGCAGCGTGCGGACTAGTCGGGTTGACAATGAGCAGTTCTTC
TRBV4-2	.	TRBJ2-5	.	CASSQNRETQYF	TGTGCCAGCAGCCAGAACCGGGAGACCCAGTACTTC
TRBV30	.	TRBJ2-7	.	CATDSAYEQYF	TGTGCCACGGACAGTGCCTACGAGCAGTACTTC
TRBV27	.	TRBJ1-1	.	CASSLSGAFPVADTEAFF	TGTGCCAGCAGTTTATCGGGGGCCTTCCCGGTGGCGGACACTGAAGCTTTCTTT
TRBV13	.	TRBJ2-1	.	CASSSGGNEQFF	TGTGCCAGCAGCTCAGGTGGAAATGAGCAGTTCTTC
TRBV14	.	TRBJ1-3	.	CASSLRSGNTIYF	TGTGCCAGCAGCTTACGCTCTGGAAACACCATATATTTT
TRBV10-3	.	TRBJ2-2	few	CAISENTGELFF	TGTGCCATCAGTGAGAACACCGGGGAGCTGTTTTTT
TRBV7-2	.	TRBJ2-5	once	CASSTLGGQETQYF	TGTGCCAGCAGCACCTTGGGCGGACAAGAGACCCAGTACTTC
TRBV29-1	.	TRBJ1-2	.	CSVDGEDYGYTF	TGCAGCGTTGATGGGGAGGACTATGGCTACACCTTC
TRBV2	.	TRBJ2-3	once	CASTGAPTDTQYF	TGTGCCAGCACTGGGGCCCCCACAGATACGCAGTATTTT
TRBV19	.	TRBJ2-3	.	CASSMVGRTDTQYF	TGTGCCAGTAGTATGGTGGGTCGCACAGATACGCAGTATTTT
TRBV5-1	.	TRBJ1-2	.	CASSLGSPYYGYTF	TGCGCCAGCAGCTTGGGCAGCCCGTACTATGGCTACACCTTC
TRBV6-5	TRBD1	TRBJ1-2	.	CASRRGQDYGHTF	TGTGCCAGCAGGCGAGGACAGGACTATGGCCACACCTTC
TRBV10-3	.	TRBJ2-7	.	CAIREQDEQYF	TGTGCCATCAGAGAGCAGGACGAGCAGTACTTC
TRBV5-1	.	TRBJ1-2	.	CASSLAMNYGYTF	TGCGCCAGCAGCCTAGCGATGAACTATGGCTACACCTTC
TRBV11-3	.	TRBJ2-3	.	CASSLDQGSYTQYF	TGTGCCAGCAGCTTAGATCAGGGGTCTTATACGCAGTATTTT
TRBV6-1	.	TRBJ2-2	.	CASSDITGELFF	TGTGCCAGCAGTGACATCACCGGGGAGCTGTTTTTT
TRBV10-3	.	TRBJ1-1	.	CAISQQGPSVNTEAFF	TGTGCCATCAGTCAACAGGGTCCCTCGGTGAACACTGAAGCTTTCTTT
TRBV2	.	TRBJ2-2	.	CAVTGQVNTGELFF	TGTGCCGTCACTGGGCAGGTTAACACCGGGGAGCTGTTTTTT
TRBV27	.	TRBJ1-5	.	CASSSGTLGNQPQHF	TGTGCCAGCAGTTCCGGGACACTCGGCAATCAGCCCCAGCATTTT
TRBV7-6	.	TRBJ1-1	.	CASSARTGNTEAFF	TGTGCCAGCAGCGCTAGGACGGGAAACACTGAAGCTTTCTTT
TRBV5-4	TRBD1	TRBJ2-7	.	CASSPGTAYAYEQYF	TGTGCCAGCAGCCCAGGGACAGCCTACGCCTACGAGCAGTACTTC
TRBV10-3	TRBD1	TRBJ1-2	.	CAISESWTGGGYTF	TGTGCCATCAGTGAGTCCTGGACAGGGGGTGGCTACACCTTC
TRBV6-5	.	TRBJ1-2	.	CASRGGDGYTF	TGTGCCAGCAGGGGAGGGGATGGCTACACCTTC
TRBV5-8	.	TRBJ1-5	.	CASSLTANQPQHF	TGTGCCAGCAGCTTGACGGCTAATCAGCCCCAGCATTTT